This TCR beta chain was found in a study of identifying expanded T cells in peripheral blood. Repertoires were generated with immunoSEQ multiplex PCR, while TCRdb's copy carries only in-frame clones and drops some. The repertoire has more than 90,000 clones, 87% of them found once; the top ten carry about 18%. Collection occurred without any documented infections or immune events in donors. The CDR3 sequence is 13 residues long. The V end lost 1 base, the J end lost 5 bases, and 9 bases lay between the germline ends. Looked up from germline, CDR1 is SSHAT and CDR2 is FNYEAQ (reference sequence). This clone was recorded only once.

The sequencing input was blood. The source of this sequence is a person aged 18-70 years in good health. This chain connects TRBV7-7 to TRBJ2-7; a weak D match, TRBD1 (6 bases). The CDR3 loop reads CASSLVRGHEQYF. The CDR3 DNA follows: TGTGCCAGCAGCTTAGTCAGGGGCCACGAGCAGTACTTC. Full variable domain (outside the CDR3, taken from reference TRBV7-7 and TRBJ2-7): GAGVSQSPRYKVTKRGQDVTLRCDPISSHATLYWYQQALGQGPEFLTYFNYEAQPDKSGLPSDRFSAERPEGSISTLTIQRTEQRDSAMYRCASSLVRGHEQYFGPGTRLTVT.